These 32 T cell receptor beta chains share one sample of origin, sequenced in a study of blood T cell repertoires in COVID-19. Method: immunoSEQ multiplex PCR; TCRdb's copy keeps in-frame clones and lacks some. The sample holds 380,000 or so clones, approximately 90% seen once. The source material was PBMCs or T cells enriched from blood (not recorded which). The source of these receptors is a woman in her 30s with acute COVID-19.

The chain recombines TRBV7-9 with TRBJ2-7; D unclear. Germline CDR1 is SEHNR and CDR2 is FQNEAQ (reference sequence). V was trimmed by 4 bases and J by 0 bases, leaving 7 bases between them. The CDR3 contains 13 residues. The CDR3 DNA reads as TGTGCCAGCAGCTCTATGAGCTCCTACGAGCAGTACTTC. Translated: CASSSMSSYEQYF.

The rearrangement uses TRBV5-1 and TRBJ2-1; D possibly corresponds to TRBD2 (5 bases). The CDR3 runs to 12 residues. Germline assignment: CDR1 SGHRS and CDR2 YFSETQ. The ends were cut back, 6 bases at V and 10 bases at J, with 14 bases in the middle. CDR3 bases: TGCGCCAGCATCAGTCTCGGGATGGAGCAGTTCTTC. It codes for CASISLGMEQFF.

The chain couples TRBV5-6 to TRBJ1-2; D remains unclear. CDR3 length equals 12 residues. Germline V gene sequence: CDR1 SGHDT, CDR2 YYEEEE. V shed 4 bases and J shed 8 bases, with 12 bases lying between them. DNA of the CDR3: TGTGCCAGCAGCCCCAACGGTCGGGGCTACACCTTC. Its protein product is CASSPNGRGYTF.

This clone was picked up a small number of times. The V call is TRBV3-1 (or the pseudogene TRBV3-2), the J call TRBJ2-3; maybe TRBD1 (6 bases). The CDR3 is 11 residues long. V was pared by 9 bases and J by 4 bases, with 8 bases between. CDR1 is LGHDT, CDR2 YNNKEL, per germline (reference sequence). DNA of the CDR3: TGTGCCAGTAAGGGGGCAGATACGCAGTATTTT. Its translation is CASKGADTQYF.

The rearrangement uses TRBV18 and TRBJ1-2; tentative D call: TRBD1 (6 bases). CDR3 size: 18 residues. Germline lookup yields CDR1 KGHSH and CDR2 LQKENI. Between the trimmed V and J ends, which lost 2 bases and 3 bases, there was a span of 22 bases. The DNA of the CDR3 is TGTGCCAGCTCACCATTTGGGTCTGGTACAGGGCAAGACTATGGCTACACCTTC. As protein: CASSPFGSGTGQDYGYTF.

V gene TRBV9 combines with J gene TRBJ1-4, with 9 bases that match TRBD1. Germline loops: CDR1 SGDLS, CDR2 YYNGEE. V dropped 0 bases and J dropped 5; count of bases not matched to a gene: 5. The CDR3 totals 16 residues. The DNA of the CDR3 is TGTGCCAGCAGCGTAGGGGACAGGGTATTAAATGAAAAACTGTTTTTT. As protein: CASSVGDRVLNEKLFF. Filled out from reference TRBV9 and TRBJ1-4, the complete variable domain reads DSGVTQTPKHLITATGQRVTLRCSPRSGDLSVYWYQQSLDQGLQFLIQYYNGEERAKGNILERFSAQQFPDLHSELNLSSLELGDSALYFCASSVGDRVLNEKLFFGSGTQLSVL.

Here the CDR3 reads CASSQGSGVSGTQYF. The CDR3 DNA sequence: TGTGCCAGCAGCCAAGGGTCGGGGGTCTCGGGGACCCAGTACTTC. The rearrangement joins TRBV3-1 (or the pseudogene TRBV3-2) to TRBJ2-5; D might be TRBD2 (6 bases). V lost 1 base and J 7 bases, leaving 16 bases between the germline ends. CDR3 length equals 15 residues. Germline assignment: CDR1 LGHDT and CDR2 YNNKEL (reference sequence).

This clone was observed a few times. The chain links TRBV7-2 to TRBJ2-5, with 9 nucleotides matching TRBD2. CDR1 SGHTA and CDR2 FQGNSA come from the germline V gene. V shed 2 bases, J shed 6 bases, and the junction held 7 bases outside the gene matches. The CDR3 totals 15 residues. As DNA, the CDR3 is TGTGCCAGCAGCTTATATCCTAGCGGGGTTCAGACCCAGTACTTC. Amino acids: CASSLYPSGVQTQYF.

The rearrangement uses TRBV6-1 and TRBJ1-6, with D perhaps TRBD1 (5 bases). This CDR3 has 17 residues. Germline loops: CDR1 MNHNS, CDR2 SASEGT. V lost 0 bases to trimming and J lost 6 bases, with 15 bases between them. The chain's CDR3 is CASSEAGALPTNSPLHF. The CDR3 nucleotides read TGTGCCAGCAGTGAAGCTGGGGCGCTCCCAACTAATTCACCCCTCCACTTT.

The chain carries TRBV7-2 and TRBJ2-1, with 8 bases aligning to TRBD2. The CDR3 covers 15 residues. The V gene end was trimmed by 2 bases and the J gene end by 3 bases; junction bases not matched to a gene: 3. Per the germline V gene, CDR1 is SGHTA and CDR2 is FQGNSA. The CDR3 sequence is CASSLTGGGYNEQFF. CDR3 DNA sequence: TGTGCCAGCAGCTTAACCGGGGGGGGCTACAATGAGCAGTTCTTC.

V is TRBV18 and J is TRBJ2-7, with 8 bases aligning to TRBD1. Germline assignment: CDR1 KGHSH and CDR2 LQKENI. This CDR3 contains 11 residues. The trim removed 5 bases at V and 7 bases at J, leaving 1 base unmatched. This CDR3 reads CASSTGGEQYF. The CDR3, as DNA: TGTGCCAGCTCAACAGGGGGTGAGCAGTACTTC.

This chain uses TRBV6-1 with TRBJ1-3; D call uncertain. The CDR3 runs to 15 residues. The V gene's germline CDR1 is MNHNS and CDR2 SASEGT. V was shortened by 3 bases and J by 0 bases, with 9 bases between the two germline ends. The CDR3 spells CASSEWTHSGNTIYF. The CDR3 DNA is TGTGCCAGCAGTGAGTGGACTCACTCTGGAAACACCATATATTTT.

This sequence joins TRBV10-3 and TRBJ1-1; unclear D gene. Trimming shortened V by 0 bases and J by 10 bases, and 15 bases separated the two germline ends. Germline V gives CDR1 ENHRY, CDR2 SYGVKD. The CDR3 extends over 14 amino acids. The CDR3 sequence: CAISESPRGEGAFF. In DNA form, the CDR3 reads TGTGCCATCAGTGAGTCACCAAGAGGAGAGGGAGCTTTCTTT.

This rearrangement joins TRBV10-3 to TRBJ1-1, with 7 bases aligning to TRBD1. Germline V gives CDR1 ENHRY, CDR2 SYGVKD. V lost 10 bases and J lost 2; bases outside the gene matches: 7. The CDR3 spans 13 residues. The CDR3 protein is CASLGTDNTEAFF. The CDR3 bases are TGTGCCAGCCTAGGGACAGACAACACTGAAGCTTTCTTT.

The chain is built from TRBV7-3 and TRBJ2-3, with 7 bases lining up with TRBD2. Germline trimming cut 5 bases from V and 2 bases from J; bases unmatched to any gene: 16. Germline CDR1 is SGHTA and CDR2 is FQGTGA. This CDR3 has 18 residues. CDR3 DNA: TGTGCCAGCAGCCCTGCAGGACTAGTGTCGACATACACAGATACGCAGTATTTT. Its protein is CASSPAGLVSTYTDTQYF.

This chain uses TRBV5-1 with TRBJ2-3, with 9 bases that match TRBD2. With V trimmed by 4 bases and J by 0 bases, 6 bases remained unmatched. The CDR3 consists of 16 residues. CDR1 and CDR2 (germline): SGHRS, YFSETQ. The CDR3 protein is CASSPGLALSTDTQYF. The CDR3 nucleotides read TGCGCCAGCAGCCCCGGACTAGCGCTTAGCACAGATACGCAGTATTTT.

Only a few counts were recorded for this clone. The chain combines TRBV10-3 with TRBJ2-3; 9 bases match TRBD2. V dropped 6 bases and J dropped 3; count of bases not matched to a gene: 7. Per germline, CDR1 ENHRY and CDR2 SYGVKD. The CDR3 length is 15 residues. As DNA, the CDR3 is TGTGCCATCAGGATCGTAGCGGGGGAGACAGATACGCAGTATTTT. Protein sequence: CAIRIVAGETDTQYF.

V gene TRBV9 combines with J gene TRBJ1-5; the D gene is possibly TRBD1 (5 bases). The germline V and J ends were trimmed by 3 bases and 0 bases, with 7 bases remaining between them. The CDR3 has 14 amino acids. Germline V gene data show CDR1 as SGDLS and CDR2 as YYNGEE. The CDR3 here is CASSGRGSNQPQHF. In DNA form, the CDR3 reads TGTGCCAGCAGCGGAAGGGGTAGCAATCAGCCCCAGCATTTT.

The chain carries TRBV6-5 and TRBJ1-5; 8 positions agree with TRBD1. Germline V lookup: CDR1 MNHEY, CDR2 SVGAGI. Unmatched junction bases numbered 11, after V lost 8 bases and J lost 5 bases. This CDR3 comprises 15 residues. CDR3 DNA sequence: TGTGCCAGCCTACCGACAGGGGAGTACGATCAGCCCCAGCATTTT. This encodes CASLPTGEYDQPQHF.

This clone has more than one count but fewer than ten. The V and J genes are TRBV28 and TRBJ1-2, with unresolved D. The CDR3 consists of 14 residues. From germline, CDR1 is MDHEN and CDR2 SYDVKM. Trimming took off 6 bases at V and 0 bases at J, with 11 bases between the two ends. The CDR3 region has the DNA TGTGCCAGCAGCTCGGGGATAGCTAACTATGGCTACACCTTC. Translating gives CASSSGIANYGYTF.

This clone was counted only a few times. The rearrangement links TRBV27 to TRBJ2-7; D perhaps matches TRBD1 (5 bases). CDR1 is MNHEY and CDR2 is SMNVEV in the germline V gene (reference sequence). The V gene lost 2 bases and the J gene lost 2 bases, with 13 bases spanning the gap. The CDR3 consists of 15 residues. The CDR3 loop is CASSLGAAATYEQYF. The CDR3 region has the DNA TGTGCCAGCAGTTTAGGGGCAGCAGCCACCTACGAGCAGTACTTC.

CDR3 nucleotide sequence: TGTGCCAGCAGTCGGTTTTCTGCGACTGAAGCTTTCTTT. It is translated as CASSRFSATEAFF. The genes are TRBV25-1 and TRBJ1-1; no clear D gene. Looked up from germline, CDR1 is MGHDK and CDR2 is SYGVNS. The V end lost 5 bases, the J end lost 5 bases, and 12 bases lay between the germline ends. CDR3 length: 13 amino acids.

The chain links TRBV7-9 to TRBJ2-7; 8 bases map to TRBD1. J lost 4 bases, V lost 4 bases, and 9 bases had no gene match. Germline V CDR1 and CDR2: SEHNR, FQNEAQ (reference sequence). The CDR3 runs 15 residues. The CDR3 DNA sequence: TGTGCCAGCAGCTACCTGTCGGGACAGGCATACGAGCAGTACTTC. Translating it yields CASSYLSGQAYEQYF.

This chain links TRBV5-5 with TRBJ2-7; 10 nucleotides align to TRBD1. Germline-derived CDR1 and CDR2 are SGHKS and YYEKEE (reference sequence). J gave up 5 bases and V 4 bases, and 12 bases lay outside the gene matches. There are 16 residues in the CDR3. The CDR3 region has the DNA TGTGCCAGCAGCGCCAGACAGGGGGCGGTAGTCGACGAGCAGTACTTC. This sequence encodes CASSARQGAVVDEQYF.

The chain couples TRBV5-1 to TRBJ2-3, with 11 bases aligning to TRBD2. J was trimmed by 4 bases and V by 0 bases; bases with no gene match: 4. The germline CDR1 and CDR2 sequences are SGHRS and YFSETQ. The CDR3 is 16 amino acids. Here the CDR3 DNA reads TGCGCCAGCAGCTTGGATAGCGGGGGGGCCGCAGATACGCAGTATTTT. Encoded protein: CASSLDSGGAADTQYF.

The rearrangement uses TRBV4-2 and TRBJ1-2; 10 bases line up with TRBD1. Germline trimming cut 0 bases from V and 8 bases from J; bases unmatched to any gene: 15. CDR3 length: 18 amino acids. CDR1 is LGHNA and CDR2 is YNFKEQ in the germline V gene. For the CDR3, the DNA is TGTGCCAGCAGCCAAGACTCGACGACAGGGGGCAGAAGGAAAGGCTACACCTTC. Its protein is CASSQDSTTGGRRKGYTF.

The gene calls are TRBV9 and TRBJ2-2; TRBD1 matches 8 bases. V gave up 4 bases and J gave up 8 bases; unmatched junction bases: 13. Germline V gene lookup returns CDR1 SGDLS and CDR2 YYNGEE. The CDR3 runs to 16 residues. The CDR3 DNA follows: TGTGCCAGCAGCCAGTGGGCAGGGGGCTTAATAGGGGAGCTGTTTTTT. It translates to CASSQWAGGLIGELFF.

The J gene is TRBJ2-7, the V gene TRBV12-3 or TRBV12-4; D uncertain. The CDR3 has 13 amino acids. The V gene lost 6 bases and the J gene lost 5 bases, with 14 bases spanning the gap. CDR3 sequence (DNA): TGTGCCAGCAGCCCGCCGGGTTCGGACGAGCAGTACTTC. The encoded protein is CASSPPGSDEQYF.

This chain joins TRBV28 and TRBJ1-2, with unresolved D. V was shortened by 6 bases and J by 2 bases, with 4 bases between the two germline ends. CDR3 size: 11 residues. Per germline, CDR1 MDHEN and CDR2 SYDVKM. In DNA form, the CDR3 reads TGTGCCAGCAGCTTGAACTATGGCTACACCTTC. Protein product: CASSLNYGYTF.

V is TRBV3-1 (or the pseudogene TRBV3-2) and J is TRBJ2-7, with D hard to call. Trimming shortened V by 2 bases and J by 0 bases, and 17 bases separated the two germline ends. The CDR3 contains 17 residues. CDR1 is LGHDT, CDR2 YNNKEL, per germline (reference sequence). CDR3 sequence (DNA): TGTGCCAGCAGCCAATTCCACAAACGAGGTGGCTCCTACGAGCAGTACTTC. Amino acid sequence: CASSQFHKRGGSYEQYF.

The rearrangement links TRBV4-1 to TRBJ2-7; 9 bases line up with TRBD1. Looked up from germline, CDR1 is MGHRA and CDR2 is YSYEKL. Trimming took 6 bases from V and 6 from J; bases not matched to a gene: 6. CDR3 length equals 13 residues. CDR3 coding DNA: TGCGCCAGCAGTCGGGACAGGGAGGCCGAGCAGTACTTC. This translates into CASSRDREAEQYF.

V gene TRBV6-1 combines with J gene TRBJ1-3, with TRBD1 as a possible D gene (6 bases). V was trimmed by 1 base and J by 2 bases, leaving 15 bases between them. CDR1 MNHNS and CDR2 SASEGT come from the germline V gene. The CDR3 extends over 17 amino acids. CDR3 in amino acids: CASSEGTYRTAGNTIYF. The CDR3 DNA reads TGTGCCAGCAGTGAAGGGACTTACCGGACAGCTGGAAACACCATATATTTT.